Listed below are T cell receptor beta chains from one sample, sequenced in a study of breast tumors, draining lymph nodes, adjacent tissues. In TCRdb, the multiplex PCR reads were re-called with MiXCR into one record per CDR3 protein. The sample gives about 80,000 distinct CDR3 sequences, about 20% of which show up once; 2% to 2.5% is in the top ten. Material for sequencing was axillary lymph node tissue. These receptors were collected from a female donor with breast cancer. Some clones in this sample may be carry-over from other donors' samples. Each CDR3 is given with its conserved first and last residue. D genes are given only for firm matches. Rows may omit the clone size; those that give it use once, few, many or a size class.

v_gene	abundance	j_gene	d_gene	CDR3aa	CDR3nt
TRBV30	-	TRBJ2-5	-	CAWSVLGNSGETQYF	TGTGCCTGGAGTGTACTTGGTAACTCGGGAGAGACCCAGTACTTC
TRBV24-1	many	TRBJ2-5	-	CATAPRATGPRETQYF	TGTGCCACCGCTCCACGGGCGACAGGCCCCCGAGAGACCCAGTACTTC
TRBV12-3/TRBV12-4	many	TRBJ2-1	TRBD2	CASSLGLAGLNEQFF	TGTGCCAGCAGTTTAGGGCTAGCGGGGTTGAATGAGCAGTTCTTC
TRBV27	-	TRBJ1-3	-	CASSALPVGSGNTIYF	TGTGCCAGCAGTGCCCTTCCAGTAGGCTCTGGAAACACCATATATTTT
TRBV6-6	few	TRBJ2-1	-	CASSPRYYNEQFF	TGTGCCAGCAGTCCACGATACTACAATGAGCAGTTCTTC
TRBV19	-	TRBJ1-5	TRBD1	CASSIFGTGGAAQHF	TGTGCCAGTAGTATTTTCGGGACAGGGGGCGCGGCCCAGCATTTT
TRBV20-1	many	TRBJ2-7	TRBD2	CSAEREVGYEQYF	TGCAGTGCTGAGCGGGAGGTGGGCTACGAGCAGTACTTC
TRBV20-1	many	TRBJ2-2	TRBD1	CSAYDRGNTGELFF	TGCAGTGCTTACGACAGGGGGAACACCGGGGAGCTGTTTTTT
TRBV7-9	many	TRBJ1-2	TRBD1	CASSQGQGAIGYTF	TGTGCCAGCAGCCAAGGACAGGGGGCAATTGGCTACACCTTC
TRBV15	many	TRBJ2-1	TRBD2	CATSRVSGLVNEQFF	TGTGCCACCAGCAGAGTGAGTGGACTAGTGAATGAGCAGTTCTTC